The present TCR beta chain was sequenced within a study of T cell responses to AZD1222 COVID-19 vaccine. Study-wide results and caveats: Females made up more of the donors, who were largely white British, and clonal diversity may have come out too low.

V was clipped by 2 bases and J by 6 bases, with 12 bases between them. The germline CDR1 and CDR2 sequences are SGHRS and YFSETQ. The CDR3 extends over 14 amino acids. Details on this clone: Its specificity is unknown.

The table came from immunoSEQ multiplex PCR; TCRdb's copy has only in-frame clones and leaves some out. The sample includes some 140,000 clones, 92% seen only once; the top ten take approximately 2%. This TCR derives from an adult in good health. Sample: peripheral blood, taken on day 0 of AZD1222 vaccination. V gene TRBV5-1 combines with J gene TRBJ2-1; D remains ambiguous. CDR3 sequence (DNA): TGCGCCAGCAGCTTAAATCTCGGCCTCAATGAGCAGTTCTTC. It specifies CASSLNLGLNEQFF.